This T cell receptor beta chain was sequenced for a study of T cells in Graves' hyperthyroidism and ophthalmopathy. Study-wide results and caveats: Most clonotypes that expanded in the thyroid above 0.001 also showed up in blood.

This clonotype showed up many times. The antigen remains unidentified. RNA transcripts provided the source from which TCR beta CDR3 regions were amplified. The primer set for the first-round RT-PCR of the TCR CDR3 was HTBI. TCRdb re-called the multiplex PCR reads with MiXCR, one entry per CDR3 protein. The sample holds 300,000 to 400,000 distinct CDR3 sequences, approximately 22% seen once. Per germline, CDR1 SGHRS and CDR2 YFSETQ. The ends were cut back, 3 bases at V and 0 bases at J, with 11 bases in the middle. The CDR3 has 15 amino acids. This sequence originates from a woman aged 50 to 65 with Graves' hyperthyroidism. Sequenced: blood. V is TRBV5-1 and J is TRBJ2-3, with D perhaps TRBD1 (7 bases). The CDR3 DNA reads TGCGCCAGCAGCTGGGGGGACAGCAGCACAGATACGCAGTATTTT. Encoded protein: CASSWGDSSTDTQYF.